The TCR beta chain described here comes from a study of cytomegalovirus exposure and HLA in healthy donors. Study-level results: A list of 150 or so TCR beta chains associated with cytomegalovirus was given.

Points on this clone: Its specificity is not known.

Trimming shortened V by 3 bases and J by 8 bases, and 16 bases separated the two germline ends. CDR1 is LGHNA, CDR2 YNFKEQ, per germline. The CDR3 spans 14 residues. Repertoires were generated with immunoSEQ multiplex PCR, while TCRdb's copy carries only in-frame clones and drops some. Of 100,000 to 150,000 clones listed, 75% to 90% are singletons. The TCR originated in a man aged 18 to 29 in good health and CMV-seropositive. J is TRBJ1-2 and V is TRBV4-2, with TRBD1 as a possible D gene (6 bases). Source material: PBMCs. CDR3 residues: CASSHRADRPGYTF. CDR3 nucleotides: TGTGCCAGCAGCCATAGAGCTGACAGGCCAGGCTACACCTTC.